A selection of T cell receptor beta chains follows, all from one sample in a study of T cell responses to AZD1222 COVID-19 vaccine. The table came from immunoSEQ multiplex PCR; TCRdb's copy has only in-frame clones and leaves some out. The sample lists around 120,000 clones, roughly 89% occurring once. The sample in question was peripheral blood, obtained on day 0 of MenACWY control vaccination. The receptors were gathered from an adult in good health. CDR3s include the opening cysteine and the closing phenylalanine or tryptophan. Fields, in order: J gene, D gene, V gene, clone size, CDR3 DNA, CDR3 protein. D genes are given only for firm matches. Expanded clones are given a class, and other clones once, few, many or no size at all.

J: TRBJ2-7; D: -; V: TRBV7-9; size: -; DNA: TGTGCCAGCACAAAATGGAGGGGGCGCGGACCCTACGAGCAGTACTTC; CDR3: CASTKWRGRGPYEQYF
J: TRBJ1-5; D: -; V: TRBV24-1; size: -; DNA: TGTGCCACCAGTGACCCTGACAGTGATCAGCCCCAGCATTTT; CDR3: CATSDPDSDQPQHF
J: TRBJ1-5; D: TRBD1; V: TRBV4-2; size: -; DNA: TGTGCCAGCAGCCAAACCGGACAGGCTAGGGGCAATCAGCCCCAGCATTTT; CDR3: CASSQTGQARGNQPQHF
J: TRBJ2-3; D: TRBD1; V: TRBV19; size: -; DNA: TGTGCCAGTCTTTCCGGGACAGCAAGCACAGATACGCAGTATTTT; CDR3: CASLSGTASTDTQYF
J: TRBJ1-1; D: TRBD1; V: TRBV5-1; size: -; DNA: TGCGCCAGCAGCCCCCCACAGGGGTCGAACACTGAAGCTTTCTTT; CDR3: CASSPPQGSNTEAFF
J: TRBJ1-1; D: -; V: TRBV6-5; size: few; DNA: TGTGCCAGCAGTTACTCGAAGGGGGGGATTAACACTGAAGCTTTCTTT; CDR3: CASSYSKGGINTEAFF
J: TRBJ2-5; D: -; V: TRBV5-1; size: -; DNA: TGCGCCAGCAGCTTGGGGTGGGTCCAAGAGACCCAGTACTTC; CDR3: CASSLGWVQETQYF
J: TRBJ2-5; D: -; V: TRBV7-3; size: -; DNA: TGTGCCAGCAGCTTATTCCGGGGATCCCAAGAGACCCAGTACTTC; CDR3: CASSLFRGSQETQYF
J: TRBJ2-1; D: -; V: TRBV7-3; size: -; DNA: TGTGCCAGCAGCCTCGGCGGGCTCGTCAATGAGCAGTTCTTC; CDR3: CASSLGGLVNEQFF
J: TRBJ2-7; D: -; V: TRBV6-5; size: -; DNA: TGTGCCAGCAGCCGGGGGCAGCGGAGCTCCTACGAGCAGTACTTC; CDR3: CASSRGQRSSYEQYF
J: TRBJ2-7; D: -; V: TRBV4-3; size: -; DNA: TGCGCCAGCAGCCAAGTGGGGGGGCCGAGGTCCTACGAGCAGTACTTC; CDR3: CASSQVGGPRSYEQYF
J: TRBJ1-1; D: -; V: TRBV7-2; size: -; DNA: TGTGCCAGCAGCTCACGCGGGTATGCTTTCTTT; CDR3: CASSSRGYAFF
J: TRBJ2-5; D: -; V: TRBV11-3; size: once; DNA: TGTGCCAGCAGCTTAGTTATAGCGTACCAAGAGACCCAGTACTTC; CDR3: CASSLVIAYQETQYF
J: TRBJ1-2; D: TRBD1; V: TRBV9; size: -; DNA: TGTGCCAGCAGCGGACAGGGTCAGGGTGGCTACACCTTC; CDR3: CASSGQGQGGYTF
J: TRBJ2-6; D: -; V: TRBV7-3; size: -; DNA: TGTGCCAGCAGCTTAATGGGGTCCGGGGCCAACGTCCTGACTTTC; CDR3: CASSLMGSGANVLTF
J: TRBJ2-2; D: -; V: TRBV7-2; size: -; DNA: TGTGCCAGCAGCTTAGGAATCGCCGGGGAGCTGTTTTTT; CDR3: CASSLGIAGELFF
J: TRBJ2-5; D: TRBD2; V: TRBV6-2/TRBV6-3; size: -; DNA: TGTGCCAGCAGCCGACAGAGCGGGAGACAAGAGACCCAGTACTTC; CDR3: CASSRQSGRQETQYF
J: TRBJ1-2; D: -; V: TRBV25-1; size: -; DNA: TGTGCCAGCAGCCTGAATACCATGGGCTACACCTTC; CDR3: CASSLNTMGYTF
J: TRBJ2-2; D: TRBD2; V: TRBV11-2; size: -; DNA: TGTGCCAGCAGCCTAGCGGACACCGGGGAGCTGTTTTTT; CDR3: CASSLADTGELFF
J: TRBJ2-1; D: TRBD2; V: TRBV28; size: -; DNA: TGTGCCAGCAGACGGGCCGGGACTAGCGGGAGGGCCACCTACAATGAGCAGTTCTTC; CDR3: CASRRAGTSGRATYNEQFF
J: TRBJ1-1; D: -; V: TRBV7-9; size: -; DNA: TGTGCCAGCAGCTTAAACAGCCGCCGGTGGAACACTGAAGCTTTCTTT; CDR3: CASSLNSRRWNTEAFF
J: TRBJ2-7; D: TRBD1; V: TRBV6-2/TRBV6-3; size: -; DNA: TGTGCCAGCAGTTACCCCGACAGGGCCCCCTCCTACGAGCAGTACTTC; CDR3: CASSYPDRAPSYEQYF
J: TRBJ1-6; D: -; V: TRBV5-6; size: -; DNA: TGTGCCAGCAGCTTAAGGGGCGCCGAGTCACCCCTCCACTTT; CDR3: CASSLRGAESPLHF
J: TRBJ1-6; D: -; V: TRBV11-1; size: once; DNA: TGTGCCAGCAGCTTAATGACAGAGGAATCACCCCTCCACTTT; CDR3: CASSLMTEESPLHF
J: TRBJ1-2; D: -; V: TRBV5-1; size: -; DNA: TGCGCCAGCAGCCCACTGGGCGGCTCTGGCTACACCTTC; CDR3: CASSPLGGSGYTF
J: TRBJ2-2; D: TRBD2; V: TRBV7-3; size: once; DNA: TGTGCCAGCAGCTTAGGGGCGTCTAGCGGGAGTTCTGGAACTATCGGGGAGCTGTTTTTT; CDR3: CASSLGASSGSSGTIGELFF
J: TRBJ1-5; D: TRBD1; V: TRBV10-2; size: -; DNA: TGCGCCAGTGGAACAGGGGGTAATCAGCCCCAGCATTTT; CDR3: CASGTGGNQPQHF
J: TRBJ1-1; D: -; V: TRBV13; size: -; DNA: TGTGCCAGCAGCTTTGTCACTGAAGCTTTCTTT; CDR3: CASSFVTEAFF
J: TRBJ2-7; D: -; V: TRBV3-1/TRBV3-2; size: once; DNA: TGTGCCAGCAGCCAAGGTGGTACAAAGCAGTACTTC; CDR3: CASSQGGTKQYF
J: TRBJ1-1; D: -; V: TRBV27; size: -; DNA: TGTGCCAGCAGTCTTCGACAGGACACTGAAGCTTTCTTT; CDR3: CASSLRQDTEAFF
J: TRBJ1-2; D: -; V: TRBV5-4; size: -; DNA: TGTGCCAGCAGCTTGGGTGGAAGAACTAACTATGGCTACACCTTC; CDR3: CASSLGGRTNYGYTF
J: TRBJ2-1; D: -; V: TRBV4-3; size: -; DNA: TGCGCCAGCAGCCAAGATTTTCCAGGGTTCAATGAGCAGTTCTTC; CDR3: CASSQDFPGFNEQFF
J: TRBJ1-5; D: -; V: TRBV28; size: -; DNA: TGTGCCAGCAGTTTACACAGTGGTTTTAATCAGCCCCAGCATTTT; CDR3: CASSLHSGFNQPQHF
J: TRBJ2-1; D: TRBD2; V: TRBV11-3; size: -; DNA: TGTGCCAGCAGCTTTCCCGGGACTAGCGGGAGTGGTGAGCAGTTCTTC; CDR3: CASSFPGTSGSGEQFF
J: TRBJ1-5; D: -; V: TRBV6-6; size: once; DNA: TGTGCCAGCAGTTTGGGGGTGATGAGCAATCAGCCCCAGCATTTT; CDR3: CASSLGVMSNQPQHF
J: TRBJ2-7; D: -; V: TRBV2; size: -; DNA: TGTGCCAGCAGTGAACTCGGGTGGACCTACGAGCAGTACTTC; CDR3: CASSELGWTYEQYF
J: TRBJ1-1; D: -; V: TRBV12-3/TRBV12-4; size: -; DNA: TGTGCCAGCACCCTTGGGAACACTGAAGCTTTCTTT; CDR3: CASTLGNTEAFF
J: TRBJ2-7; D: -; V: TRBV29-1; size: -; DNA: TGCAGCGTTGAAGCACAGGGTGATTACGAGCAGTACTTC; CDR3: CSVEAQGDYEQYF
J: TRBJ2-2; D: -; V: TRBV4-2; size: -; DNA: TGTGCCAGCAGCCGCACCCCTGAACTAGCTTACGGGGAGCTGTTTTTT; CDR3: CASSRTPELAYGELFF
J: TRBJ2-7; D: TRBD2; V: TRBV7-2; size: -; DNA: TGTGCCAGCAGCTTAGGCCCCCCAGGACTAGCGGGGTACTACGAGCAGTACTTC; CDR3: CASSLGPPGLAGYYEQYF
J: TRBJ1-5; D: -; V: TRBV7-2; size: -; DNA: TGTGCCAGCAGCTTAGGCAGGAAGAATCAGCCCCAGCATTTT; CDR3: CASSLGRKNQPQHF
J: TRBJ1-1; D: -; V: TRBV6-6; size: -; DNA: TGTGCCAGCAGTTCGCAGGTTGCCACTGAAGCTTTCTTT; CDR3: CASSSQVATEAFF
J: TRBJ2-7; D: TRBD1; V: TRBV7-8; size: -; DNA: TGTGCCAGCAGCTTAGGCGCTGGACAGGGCTACGAGCAGTACTTC; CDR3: CASSLGAGQGYEQYF
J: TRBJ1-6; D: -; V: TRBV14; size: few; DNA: TGTGCCAGCAGCCAAAATGCGGACAGTTATAATTCACCCCTCCACTTT; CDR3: CASSQNADSYNSPLHF
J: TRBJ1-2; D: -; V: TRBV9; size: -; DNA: TGTGCCAGCAGCGTACTTCTCGGCCATGGCTACACCTTC; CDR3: CASSVLLGHGYTF
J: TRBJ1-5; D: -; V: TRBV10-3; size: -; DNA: TGTGCCATCAGCGGCGGGGGGGAAGGCAATCAGCCCCAGCATTTT; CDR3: CAISGGGEGNQPQHF
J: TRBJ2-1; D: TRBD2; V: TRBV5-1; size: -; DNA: TGCGCCAGCAGCTTAACTAGCGGGAGCGAGCAGTTCTTC; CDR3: CASSLTSGSEQFF
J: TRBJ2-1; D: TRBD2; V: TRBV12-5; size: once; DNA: TGTGCTAGTGGGCCCCCAGCGGGAGACAATGAGCAGTTCTTC; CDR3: CASGPPAGDNEQFF
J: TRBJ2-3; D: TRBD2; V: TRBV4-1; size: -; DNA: TGCGCCAGCAGCCAACTTACGGGAGGGGTAGGTGATACGCAGTATTTT; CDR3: CASSQLTGGVGDTQYF
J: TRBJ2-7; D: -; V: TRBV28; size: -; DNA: TGTGCCAGCACTGGGGACTCCTACGAGCAGTACTTC; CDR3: CASTGDSYEQYF
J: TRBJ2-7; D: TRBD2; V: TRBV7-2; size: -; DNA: TGTGCCAGCACCGTAAGCGGGGCGAGCTCCTACGAGCAGTACTTC; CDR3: CASTVSGASSYEQYF
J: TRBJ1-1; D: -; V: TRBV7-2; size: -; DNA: TGTGCCAGCAGCTTAGGGCTCACGGGAAACACTGAAGCTTTCTTT; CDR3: CASSLGLTGNTEAFF
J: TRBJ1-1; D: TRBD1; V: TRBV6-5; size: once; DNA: TGTGCCAGCAGTAGGACAGGGCGGGTCACTGAAGCTTTCTTT; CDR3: CASSRTGRVTEAFF
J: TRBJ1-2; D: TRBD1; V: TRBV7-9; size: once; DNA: TGTGCCAGCAGCTGGGACAGGGGACCCTATGGCTACACCTTC; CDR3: CASSWDRGPYGYTF